These T cell receptor beta chains were read from a single sample in a study of metastatic and nonmetastatic thyroid tumors. TCRdb re-processed the PCR reads through MiXCR. The table lists over 25,000 clones, 7% to 8% of them singletons, with around 45% in the top ten. Sequencing was done on a sample of blood. Receptors were obtained from a female donor with papillary thyroid cancer or a benign thyroid nodule (not recorded which). Some clones in this sample may be carry-over from other donors' samples. Both conserved end residues are part of each CDR3. A D gene is named only where the DNA matches it firmly. Only part of the rows carry a size: once, few, many, or a class if the clone is expanded.

CDR3aa	CDR3nt	d_gene	abundance	v_gene	j_gene
CASKDGAEAFF	TGTGCCAGTAAGGACGGAGCCGAAGCTTTCTTT	-	many	TRBV19	TRBJ1-1
CASSLEALAGGLRDTQYF	TGTGCCAGCAGCTTAGAGGCCCTAGCGGGGGGGCTGAGAGATACGCAGTATTTT	TRBD2	many	TRBV11-2	TRBJ2-3
CASSLSGPGSYGYTF	TGTGCCAGCAGTTTATCAGGGCCAGGGAGCTATGGCTACACCTTC	-	few	TRBV12-3/TRBV12-4	TRBJ1-2
CASRPGTDTQYF	TGTGCCAGCAGACCAGGGACAGATACGCAGTATTTT	-	many	TRBV12-3/TRBV12-4	TRBJ2-3
CASSLRTGAYGYTF	TGTGCCAGCAGCTTGAGGACAGGGGCATATGGCTACACCTTC	TRBD1	-	TRBV5-6	TRBJ1-2
CAWSQGGGTDTQYF	TGTGCCTGGAGTCAGGGAGGGGGCACAGATACGCAGTATTTT	TRBD2	many	TRBV30	TRBJ2-3
CASSLGILAGGRSEQFF	TGTGCCAGCAGTTTAGGGATACTAGCGGGAGGGCGTAGTGAGCAGTTCTTC	TRBD2	many	TRBV27	TRBJ2-1
CASSQDKGGVETQYF	TGCGCCAGCAGCCAAGATAAGGGAGGTGTAGAGACCCAGTACTTC	-	many	TRBV4-3	TRBJ2-5
CARGLAGSWETQYF	TGTGCCAGGGGACTAGCGGGGAGCTGGGAGACCCAGTACTTC	TRBD2	many	TRBV14	TRBJ2-5
CASSVYDTRQETQYF	TGTGCCAGCAGCGTATACGACACTCGCCAAGAGACCCAGTACTTC	-	-	TRBV9	TRBJ2-5
CASSQIPGVGYNEQLF	TGTGCCAGCAGCCAAATTCCGGGAGTAGGGTACAATGAGCAGCTCTTC	-	-	TRBV3-1	TRBJ2-1
CASSALQPARSELFF	TGTGCCAGCAGCGCCCTCCAGCCCGCGAGGTCGGAGCTGTTTTTT	-	many	TRBV9	TRBJ2-2
CASSVNRVAANTGELFF	TGTGCCAGCAGCGTAAATAGGGTAGCGGCGAACACCGGGGAGCTGTTTTTT	-	many	TRBV9	TRBJ2-2
CASSLEENSPLHF	TGTGCTAGCAGCTTAGAGGAGAATTCACCCCTCCACTTT	-	many	TRBV7-7	TRBJ1-6
CASSQAGQGALDPYGYTF	TGCGCCAGCAGCCAGGCGGGACAGGGGGCTCTAGATCCCTATGGCTACACCTTC	TRBD1	many	TRBV5-1	TRBJ1-2
CASRYSGANVLTF	TGCGCCAGCAGGTACTCTGGGGCCAACGTCCTGACTTTC	-	many	TRBV5-1	TRBJ2-6
CASSPGQGGRFGYTF	TGTGCCAGCAGTCCTGGACAGGGTGGGCGTTTTGGCTACACCTTC	TRBD1	many	TRBV28	TRBJ1-2
CSARVSQGAPTF	TGCAGTGCTAGAGTCTCCCAGGGGGCGCCTACCTTC	TRBD1	many	TRBV20-1	TRBJ1-2
CASSDRWAENTGELFF	TGTGCCAGCAGCGACCGTTGGGCAGAAAACACCGGGGAGCTGTTTTTT	-	many	TRBV9	TRBJ2-2
CASSTPSSGANVLTF	TGTGCCAGCAGTACACCCAGCTCTGGGGCCAACGTCCTGACTTTC	-	many	TRBV28	TRBJ2-6
CASSSQAGNYGYTF	TGCGCCAGCAGCTCGCAGGCAGGGAACTATGGCTACACCTTC	-	many	TRBV5-1	TRBJ1-2
CASSSGSRGGAGINLEKLFF	TGTGCCAGCAGCTCCGGATCCCGAGGGGGCGCCGGGATAAATTTGGAAAAACTGTTTTTT	TRBD1	many	TRBV7-2	TRBJ1-4
CASSQDGLSEQYF	TGTGCCAGCAGCCAAGATGGGCTGTCCGAGCAGTACTTC	-	-	TRBV3-1	TRBJ2-7
CAWSGKDTQYF	TGTGCCTGGAGTGGAAAGGATACGCAGTATTTT	-	many	TRBV30	TRBJ2-3
CASKTGTSGYTDTQYF	TGTGCCAGCAAGACCGGGACTAGCGGTTACACAGATACGCAGTATTTT	TRBD2	many	TRBV6-1	TRBJ2-3
CASSRDSSPGISPLHF	TGTGCCAGCAGTAGGGACAGCTCCCCGGGGATCTCACCCCTCCACTTT	TRBD1	-	TRBV6-1	TRBJ1-6
CASSLDPRASNNEQFF	TGCGCCAGCAGCTTGGATCCGCGAGCCTCGAACAATGAGCAGTTCTTC	-	many	TRBV5-1	TRBJ2-1
CASSLTYSGNTIYF	TGTGCCAGCAGCTTAACTTACTCTGGAAACACCATATATTTT	-	many	TRBV11-2	TRBJ1-3
CAWADGTGDTEAFF	TGTGCCTGGGCGGACGGGACAGGGGACACTGAAGCTTTCTTT	TRBD1	many	TRBV30	TRBJ1-1